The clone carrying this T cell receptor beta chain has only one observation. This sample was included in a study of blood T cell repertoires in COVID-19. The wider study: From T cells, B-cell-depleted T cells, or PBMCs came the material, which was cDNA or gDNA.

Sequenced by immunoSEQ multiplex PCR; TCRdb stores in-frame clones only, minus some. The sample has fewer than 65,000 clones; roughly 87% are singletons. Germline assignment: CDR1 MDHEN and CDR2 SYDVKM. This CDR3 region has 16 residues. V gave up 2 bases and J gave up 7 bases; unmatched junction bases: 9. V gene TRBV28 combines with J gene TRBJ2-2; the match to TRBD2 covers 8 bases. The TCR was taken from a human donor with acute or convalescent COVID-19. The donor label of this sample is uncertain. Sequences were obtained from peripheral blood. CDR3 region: CASSLPGLGFHGELFF. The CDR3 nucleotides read TGTGCCAGCAGTTTACCGGGACTAGGTTTCCACGGGGAGCTGTTTTTT. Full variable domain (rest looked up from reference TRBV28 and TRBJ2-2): DVKVTQSSRYLVKRTGEKVFLECVQDMDHENMFWYRQDPGLGLRLIYFSYDVKMKEKGDIPEGYSVSREKKERFSLILESASTNQTSMYLCASSLPGLGFHGELFFGEGSRLTVL.